The sequence of this TCR beta chain was determined in a study of T cell repertoires in cytomegalovirus infection (dated by TCRdb to about 2019). About the study as a whole: The peptide stimulations were aimed at well-studied HLA-B-restricted epitopes as well as recently identified HLA-C-restricted CMV epitopes, whose presentation resists viral immunomodulation. Donor HLA type was relevant to the analysis, as public TCR beta signatures indicated carriage of CMV infection together with the matching HLA type. Overall results and qualifications from the work: The ex vivo response was dominated by HLA-C-restricted CMV-specific TCR beta clonotypes, and the single most frequent clonotype in two of eight donors was supplied by these HLA-C-restricted clonotypes. In both this cohort and an independent roughly 350-donor cohort, the cumulative frequency of public TCR beta family members distinguished carriers of CMV infection plus the relevant HLA type.

The sample was run on an Illumina HiSeq 1500. TCRdb cleaned the public reads at Q25 with fastp, built clones with MiXCR and kept in-frame beta chains. One record per CDR3 amino acid sequence lists the most common genes and DNA. Across this sample there are approximately 81,000 distinct CDR3 sequences, with roughly a quarter seen only once. The biggest ten clones account for 50% of the sample. This clonotype came up many times. This receptor's antigen is unknown. No much larger clone is present one base from it, and per-base qualities are unavailable. The treatment or condition label for this specimen denotes: in vitro stimulation with specific CMV peptide epitopes to enrich CMV-specific T cells. Measured from the cysteine to the phenylalanine, the CDR3 is 15 residues long. The read is trimmed to its CDR3 DNA, 45 bases read in frame from base 1. V lost 4 bases and J lost 5 bases, and the count of bases not matched to a germline gene is 11.

The receptor was derived from a human donor in good health (CMV status not recorded). Some clones in this sample may be carry-over from other donors' samples. The source was CD8+ T cells from cultured PBMCs, collected from culture after CMV antigen stimulation. The chain is assembled from TRBV12-3 or TRBV12-4 and TRBJ2-7, and TRBD1 matches 7 of the central bases. The CDR3 reads as follows: CASSSMVRGRDEQYF. The DNA is TGTGCCAGCAGTTCGATGGTAAGGGGGCGCGACGAGCAGTACTTC.